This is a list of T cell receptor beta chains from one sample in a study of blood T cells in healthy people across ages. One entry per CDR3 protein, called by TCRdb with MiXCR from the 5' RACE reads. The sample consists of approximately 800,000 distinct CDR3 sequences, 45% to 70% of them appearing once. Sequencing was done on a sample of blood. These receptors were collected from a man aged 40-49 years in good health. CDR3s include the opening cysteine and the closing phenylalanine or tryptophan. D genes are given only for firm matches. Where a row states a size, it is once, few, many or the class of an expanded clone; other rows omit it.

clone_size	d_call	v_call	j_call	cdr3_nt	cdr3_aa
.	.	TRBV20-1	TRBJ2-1	TGCAGTGCTAGGGACGCGGCCTCCTACAATGAGCAGTTCTTC	CSARDAASYNEQFF
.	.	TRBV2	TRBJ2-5	TGTGCCAGCAAGCTCCAGGGACACCAAGAGACCCAGTACTTC	CASKLQGHQETQYF
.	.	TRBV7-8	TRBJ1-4	TGTGTCAGCAGCTTAGGACAGCCCCTTAGGTTTTCAACTAATGAAAAACTGTTTTTT	CVSSLGQPLRFSTNEKLFF
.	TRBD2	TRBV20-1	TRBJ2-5	TGCAGTGCTTACGGGGGGGCCACTAAAGAGACCCAGTACTTC	CSAYGGATKETQYF
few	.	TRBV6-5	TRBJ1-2	TGTGCCAGCAGGCAGTGGGAGGGCGACTATGGCTACACCTTC	CASRQWEGDYGYTF
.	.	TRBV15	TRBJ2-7	TGTGCCACCGAATCGTGTCCTCCCTCCTACGAGCAGTACTTC	CATESCPPSYEQYF
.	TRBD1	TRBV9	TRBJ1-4	TGTGCCAGCAGCGTAGACGGACAGGGGTTAAGTGGGTCTAATGAAAAACTGTTTTTT	CASSVDGQGLSGSNEKLFF
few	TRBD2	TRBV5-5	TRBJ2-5	TGTGCCAGCAGCCGAACTAGCGGGGGACACCAAGAGACCCAGTACTTC	CASSRTSGGHQETQYF
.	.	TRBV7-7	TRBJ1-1	TGTGCTAGCAGCTTAGCCTGGAACACTGAAGCTTTCTTT	CASSLAWNTEAFF
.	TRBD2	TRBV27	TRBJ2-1	TGTGCCAGCAGTTCCTGGACTAGCGGCAATGAGCAGTTCTTC	CASSSWTSGNEQFF
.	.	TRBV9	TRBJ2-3	TGTGCCAGCAGCGTATTGCAAGGGAACCCAGATACGCAGTATTTT	CASSVLQGNPDTQYF
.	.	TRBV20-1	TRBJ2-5	TGCAGTGCTAGGGAGTCATTTCAAGAGACCCAGTACTTC	CSARESFQETQYF
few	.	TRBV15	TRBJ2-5	TGTGCCACCAGCAGAGTTTTGGGGGCCCAAGAGACCCAGTACTTC	CATSRVLGAQETQYF
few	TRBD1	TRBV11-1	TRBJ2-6	TGTGCCAGCAGCTTAGGCCGATCGATTGGGACAGGGGGCCCTCAAGGCTCTGGGGCCAACGTCCTGACTTTC	CASSLGRSIGTGGPQGSGANVLTF
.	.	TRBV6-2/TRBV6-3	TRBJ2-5	TGTGCCAGCAGTTTCTCTAGTCCTACGCAAGAGACCCAGTACTTC	CASSFSSPTQETQYF
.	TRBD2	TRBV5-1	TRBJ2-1	TGCGCCAGCAGCTCGGCAGCGGGGTACTACAATGAGCAGTTCTTC	CASSSAAGYYNEQFF
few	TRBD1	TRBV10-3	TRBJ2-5	TGTGCCATCAGCCAAACAGGGGATCGAGGAGAGACCCAGTACTTC	CAISQTGDRGETQYF
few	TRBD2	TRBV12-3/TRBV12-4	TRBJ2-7	TGTGCCAGCAGGAATACTAGCGGGAGTAGCTACGAGCAGTACTTC	CASRNTSGSSYEQYF